This TCR beta chain came from a study of T cell changes during pregnancy in multiple sclerosis. TCRdb keeps only in-frame clones here, not all; method: immunoSEQ multiplex PCR. The table has roughly 44,000 clones, 88% seen once. The input for sequencing was CD8+ T cells from peripheral blood mononuclear cells, taken after pregnancy. The origin of this receptor is a female donor in good health, enrolled as a control in a pregnancy study.

CDR3 loop: CASSRGGPDTQYF. CDR3 nucleotides: TGTGCCAGCAGCCGAGGGGGCCCAGATACGCAGTATTTT. This chain connects TRBV5-4 to TRBJ2-3; 7 bases map to TRBD1. This CDR3 is built from 13 residues. Germline values: CDR1 SGHNT, CDR2 YYREEE (reference sequence). The J segment lost 4 bases and the V segment lost 4 bases, leaving 3 bases of the junction unmatched. The variable domain in full, with the rest retrieved from reference TRBV5-4 and TRBJ2-3, is ETGVTQSPTHLIKTRGQQVTLRCSSQSGHNTVSWYQQALGQGPQFIFQYYREEENGRGNFPPRFSGLQFPNYSSELNVNALELDDSALYLCASSRGGPDTQYFGPGTRLTVL.